This T cell receptor (beta chain) came from a study of CD8+CD57+ T cells in acquired aplastic anemia. The study, taken as a whole, reports: Patients did not significantly differ from controls in CD8+ Simpson's diversity. The same twenty-nine CD8+ CDR3 sequences occurred in patients and in controls.

Researchers used genomic DNA as the template to profile TCR beta VDJ and CDR3. MiXCR, applied by TCRdb to the reads, yields one record per CDR3 protein. The table shows approximately 130,000 distinct CDR3 sequences, with 45% to 60% occurring only once. Individuals selected for sequencing had exhibited CD8+CD57+ cell expansion on flow cytometry. There were no patients without severe acquired aplastic anemia. Untreated patients provided the blood samples, with no therapy given before sampling. With 4 bases removed from V and 4 bases from J, the gap between germline ends came to 11 bases. The CDR3 length is 14 residues. Germline assignment: CDR1 SNHLY and CDR2 FYNNEI. To note about this clonotype: Its antigen is unidentified.

The sample was sorted CD4+, CD8+, or CD8+CD57+ T cells (not recorded which) from PBMCs. The TCR was taken from a human donor with aplastic anemia. The V and J genes are TRBV2 and TRBJ1-3, with unresolved D. CDR3 nucleotides: TGTGCCAGCAGTGTTGGAACCCCCGGAAACACCATATATTTT. Amino acids: CASSVGTPGNTIYF.